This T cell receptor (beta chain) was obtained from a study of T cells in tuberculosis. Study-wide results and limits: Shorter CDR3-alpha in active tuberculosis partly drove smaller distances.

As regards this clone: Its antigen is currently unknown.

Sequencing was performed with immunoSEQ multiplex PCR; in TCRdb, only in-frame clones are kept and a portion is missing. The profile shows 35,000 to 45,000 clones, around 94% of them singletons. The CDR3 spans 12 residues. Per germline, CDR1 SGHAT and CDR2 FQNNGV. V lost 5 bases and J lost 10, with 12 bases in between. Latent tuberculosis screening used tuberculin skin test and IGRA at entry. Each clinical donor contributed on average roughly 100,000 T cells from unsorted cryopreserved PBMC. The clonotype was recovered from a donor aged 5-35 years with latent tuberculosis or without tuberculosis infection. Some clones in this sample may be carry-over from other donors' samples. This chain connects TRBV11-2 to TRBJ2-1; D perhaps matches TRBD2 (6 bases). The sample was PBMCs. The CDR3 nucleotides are TGTGCCAGCAGCCAGCTAGCGCGGGAGCAGTTCTTC. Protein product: CASSQLAREQFF.